These 17 T cell receptor beta chains were all obtained from the same sample, sequenced in a study of cytomegalovirus exposure and HLA in healthy donors. The PCR contained 60 Vbeta and 13 Jbeta primers. The method was immunoSEQ multiplex PCR; TCRdb's version includes in-frame clones alone and lacks a portion of them. The table has about 130,000 clones, about 80% seen once. The sample was PBMCs. These receptors originate from a man in his forties in good health and CMV-seronegative.

This clone was detected only a few times. The V call is TRBV4-3, the J call TRBJ2-1; D gene uncertain. This CDR3 comprises 13 residues. Germline CDR1 reads LGHNA; CDR2 reads YSLEER. With 2 bases removed from V and 6 bases from J, the gap between germline ends came to 8 bases. CDR3 region: CASSQSVPNEQFF. The CDR3 DNA follows: TGCGCCAGCAGCCAATCCGTCCCCAATGAGCAGTTCTTC.

This clone was seen only a few times. V gene TRBV5-5 combines with J gene TRBJ1-6, with a tentative D call TRBD1 (6 bases). The V gene's germline CDR1 is SGHKS and CDR2 YYEKEE (reference sequence). Trimming left V 1 base short and J 7 bases short, with 18 bases between. The CDR3 is 17 amino acids. CDR3 in amino acids: CASSLRSRGQTNSPLHF. The CDR3 DNA reads TGTGCCAGCAGCTTGAGATCCAGGGGACAAACGAATTCACCCCTCCACTTT.

The genes are TRBV7-3 and TRBJ1-2; D unclear. Looked up from germline, CDR1 is SGHTA and CDR2 is FQGTGA. Trimming removed 2 bases at V and 7 bases at J, with 17 bases between. The CDR3 spans 15 residues. CDR3 region: CASSLSPDGVSGYTF. DNA of the CDR3: TGTGCCAGCAGCTTATCGCCAGATGGTGTGTCTGGCTACACCTTC.

The V and J genes are TRBV5-1 and TRBJ1-2, with TRBD1 matching 9 bases. J was trimmed by 3 bases and V by 4 bases; bases with no gene match: 1. The V gene's germline CDR1 is SGHRS and CDR2 YFSETQ. The CDR3 runs 13 residues. In DNA, the CDR3 is TGCGCCAGCAGCGGGGACAGGGACTATGGCTACACCTTC. Protein: CASSGDRDYGYTF.

This chain connects TRBV4-3 to TRBJ1-1; D gene ambiguous. This CDR3 has 12 amino acids. Germline loops: CDR1 LGHNA, CDR2 YSLEER. Trimming cost V 3 bases and J 8 bases, with 10 bases left between them. The CDR3 is CASSHSGSEAFF. In nucleotides, the CDR3 is TGCGCCAGCAGCCATTCCGGGTCCGAAGCTTTCTTT.

This chain joins TRBV30 and TRBJ2-6; perhaps TRBD2 as D (6 bases). Germline loops: CDR1 GTSNPN, CDR2 SVGIG (reference sequence). This CDR3 spans 13 amino acids. Trimming stripped 0 bases from V and 11 bases from J, with 11 bases between. In DNA, the CDR3 is TGTGCCTGGAGTGTGACTAGGTCCGACGTCCTGACTTTC. Its protein product is CAWSVTRSDVLTF. Complete variable domain (other parts from reference TRBV30 and TRBJ2-6): SQTIHQWPATLVQPVGSPLSLECTVEGTSNPNLYWYRQAAGRGLQLLFYSVGIGQISSEVPQNLSASRPQDRQFILSSKKLLLSDSGFYLCAWSVTRSDVLTFGAGSRLTVL.

The V gene is TRBV5-1, the J gene TRBJ2-1; tentatively, D is TRBD2 (5 bases). The germline V gene has CDR1 SGHRS and CDR2 YFSETQ. Trimming cost V 10 bases and J 9 bases, with 14 bases left between them. The CDR3 is 11 amino acids. CDR3 bases: TGCGCCCGTCTGTCCGCGGGTGAGCAGTTCTTC. Amino acids: CARLSAGEQFF.

J is TRBJ2-3 and V is TRBV9, with D uncertain. The V end lost 4 bases, the J end lost 1 base, and 7 bases lay between the germline ends. The CDR3 is made up of 13 amino acids. The germline V gene has CDR1 SGDLS and CDR2 YYNGEE. The chain's CDR3 is CASSQDGTDTQYF. For the CDR3, the DNA is TGTGCCAGCAGCCAGGATGGCACAGATACGCAGTATTTT.

This chain links TRBV18 with TRBJ2-2, with 12 bases matching TRBD1. Trimming cost V 1 base and J 5 bases; bases outside gene matches: 2. The germline V gene encodes CDR1 KGHSH and CDR2 LQKENI. This CDR3 is 16 amino acids long. For the CDR3, the DNA is TGTGCCAGCTCACCACGGGACAGGGGGCAAACCGGGGAGCTGTTTTTT. It codes for CASSPRDRGQTGELFF.

The rearrangement links TRBV5-1 to TRBJ2-3, with TRBD1 identical over 8 bases. The CDR3 runs 13 residues. Germline CDR1 reads SGHRS; CDR2 reads YFSETQ. After removal of 4 bases from V and 7 bases from J, the junction contained 5 bases not matched to a gene. DNA of the CDR3: TGCGCCAGCAGCGAGACAGGGGTTAATACGCAGTATTTT. Its protein product is CASSETGVNTQYF.

V usage is TRBV19 and J usage is TRBJ1-1; 8 nucleotides agree with TRBD1. This CDR3 is built from 13 residues. V lost 5 bases to trimming and J lost 8 bases; unmatched junction nucleotides: 7. In germline, CDR1 is LNHDA, CDR2 SQIVND (reference sequence). The DNA for the CDR3 is TGTGCCAGTAGTCCGGAGGACAGGGTCGAAGCTTTCTTT. Amino acid sequence: CASSPEDRVEAFF.

The rearrangement links TRBV14 to TRBJ1-3, with D uncertain. CDR1 and CDR2 from the germline V gene are SGHDN and FVKESK. Trimming took off 0 bases at V and 8 bases at J, with 14 bases between the two ends. The CDR3 runs 15 residues. As DNA, the CDR3 is TGTGCCAGCAGCCAAGATTTCGGCAGACTGGACACCATATATTTT. Amino acids: CASSQDFGRLDTIYF.

This clone was seen a single time. The chain links TRBV2 to TRBJ1-2, with D perhaps TRBD1 (5 bases). This CDR3 is built from 13 residues. From germline, CDR1 is SNHLY and CDR2 FYNNEI. V lost 3 bases to trimming and J lost 4 bases, with 9 bases between them. The CDR3 coding sequence is TGTGCCAGCAGTGATCGGGGACTCTATGGCTACACCTTC. Residues: CASSDRGLYGYTF.

The V and J genes are TRBV4-1 and TRBJ2-7, with D unresolved. This CDR3 region has 13 residues. CDR1 and CDR2 (germline): MGHRA, YSYEKL. V gave up 0 bases and J gave up 3 bases, with 6 bases separating them. The CDR3 spells CASSQEFYYEQYF. Here the CDR3 DNA reads TGCGCCAGCAGCCAAGAATTCTACTACGAGCAGTACTTC.

The rearrangement joins TRBV7-8 to TRBJ1-5; D is perhaps TRBD1 (5 bases). This CDR3 has 14 residues. The ends were cut back, 5 bases at V and 4 bases at J, with 12 bases in the middle. CDR1 is SGHVS, CDR2 FQNEAQ, per germline. Here the CDR3 reads CASSQITGNQPQHF. The CDR3 nucleotides are TGTGCCAGCAGCCAAATTACAGGAAATCAGCCCCAGCATTTT.

The V gene is TRBV4-2, the J gene TRBJ1-1; D gene ambiguous. Germline V CDR1 and CDR2: LGHNA, YNFKEQ. The CDR3 consists of 14 residues. Trimming shortened V by 3 bases and J by 0 bases, and 8 bases separated the two germline ends. The CDR3 region is CASSQGVMNTEAFF. The CDR3 DNA sequence: TGTGCCAGCAGCCAGGGAGTTATGAACACTGAAGCTTTCTTT.

The sample holds one count of this clone. The J gene is TRBJ1-1, the V gene TRBV7-9; possible D gene TRBD1, 5 bases. Trimming pared 3 bases from V and 1 base from J, leaving 12 bases between. The CDR3 is 15 amino acids. Germline CDR1 reads SEHNR; CDR2 reads FQNEAQ (reference sequence). CDR3 bases: TGTGCCAGCAGCTTGGGGGGTCCGGCGAACACTGAAGCTTTCTTT. Translated: CASSLGGPANTEAFF.